These 21 T cell receptor beta chains share one sample of origin, sequenced in a study of blood T cell repertoires in COVID-19. TCRdb's copy holds only in-frame clones and misses some; the assay was immunoSEQ multiplex PCR. Altogether fewer than 250,000 clones are present, around 90% being singletons, with the ten largest covering approximately 2.8%. Sequencing was carried out using PBMCs or T cells enriched from blood (not recorded which). These receptors were obtained from a woman between 25 and 40 years old with acute COVID-19.

The chain recombines TRBV18 with TRBJ2-7; perhaps TRBD2 as D (5 bases). V was cut by 2 bases and J by 5 bases, with 10 bases left in between. In germline, CDR1 is KGHSH, CDR2 LQKENI. The CDR3 spans 13 residues. The CDR3 sequence is CASSPFRGNEQYF. The CDR3 DNA is TGTGCCAGCTCACCATTCCGGGGAAACGAGCAGTACTTC.

This chain uses TRBV7-2 with TRBJ1-2, with 12 bases lining up with TRBD1. J gave up 7 bases and V 1 base, and 4 bases lay outside the gene matches. The CDR3 is 15 residues long. Germline CDR1 is SGHTA and CDR2 is FQGNSA. The CDR3 loop reads CASSLVGTGGFGYTF. CDR3 nucleotides: TGTGCCAGCAGCTTAGTTGGGACAGGGGGCTTTGGCTACACCTTC. The full variable domain, in which reference TRBV7-2 and TRBJ1-2 provide the parts outside the CDR3, is GAGVSQSPSNKVTEKGKDVELRCDPISGHTALYWYRQSLGQGLEFLIYFQGNSAPDKSGLPSDRFSAERTGGSVSTLTIQRTQQEDSAVYLCASSLVGTGGFGYTFGSGTRLTVV.

This sequence joins TRBV6-5 and TRBJ1-2; D is ambiguous. This CDR3 has 14 amino acids. Germline CDR1 is MNHEY and CDR2 is SVGAGI. Trimming left V 10 bases short and J 4 bases short, with 19 bases between. The CDR3 is CAILPGPGSYGYTF. CDR3 nucleotides: TGTGCCATCCTACCTGGGCCCGGGAGCTATGGCTACACCTTC.

The chain has TRBV4-1 and TRBJ1-4; 8 bases map to TRBD1. The CDR3 is 16 residues long. Germline CDR1 is MGHRA and CDR2 is YSYEKL. V trimming: 3 bases; J trimming: 3 bases; junction bases outside the gene matches: 6. The CDR3 region is CASSHRTGRANEKLFF. The CDR3 region has the DNA TGCGCCAGCAGCCACAGGACAGGGAGGGCTAATGAAAAACTGTTTTTT.

This rearrangement joins TRBV5-8 to TRBJ1-3; tentatively, D is TRBD1 (6 bases). This CDR3 has 15 residues. V was pared by 0 bases and J by 2 bases, with 9 bases between. Germline loops: CDR1 SGHTS, CDR2 YDEGEE. The CDR3 sequence: CASSLEGGTGNTIYF. The CDR3 DNA reads TGTGCCAGCAGCTTGGAAGGGGGTACTGGAAACACCATATATTTT.

The chain employs TRBV7-2 and TRBJ2-7, with D possibly TRBD1 on 5 matching bases. The germline V gene encodes CDR1 SGHTA and CDR2 FQGNSA. Between the trimmed V and J ends, which lost 1 base and 4 bases, there was a span of 11 bases. This CDR3 region has 14 residues. The CDR3 protein is CASSLGQHAYEQYF. As DNA, the CDR3 is TGTGCCAGCAGCTTAGGACAGCATGCATACGAGCAGTACTTC. The entire variable domain, with the rest obtained from reference TRBV7-2 and TRBJ2-7, is as follows: GAGVSQSPSNKVTEKGKDVELRCDPISGHTALYWYRQSLGQGLEFLIYFQGNSAPDKSGLPSDRFSAERTGGSVSTLTIQRTQQEDSAVYLCASSLGQHAYEQYFGPGTRLTVT.

The chain links TRBV18 to TRBJ1-1; D is ambiguous. The CDR3 is made up of 14 amino acids. Trimming pared 3 bases from V and 2 bases from J, leaving 10 bases between. Germline V lookup: CDR1 KGHSH, CDR2 LQKENI. The CDR3 DNA is TGTGCCAGCTCACCTATGGAGGAAAACACTGAAGCTTTCTTT. Residues: CASSPMEENTEAFF.

The chain has TRBV10-2 and TRBJ1-3; the D is unclear. Germline values: CDR1 WSHSY, CDR2 SAAADI. Trimming left V 3 bases short and J 0 bases short, with 9 bases between. The CDR3 has 15 residues. The CDR3 reads CASSESSNSGNTIYF. The CDR3 DNA sequence: TGCGCCAGCAGTGAAAGTTCTAACTCTGGAAACACCATATATTTT.

This chain's CDR3 is CASSIRGQETQYF. The CDR3 DNA sequence: TGTGCCAGCAGTATCCGGGGCCAAGAGACCCAGTACTTC. The chain carries TRBV6-2 or TRBV6-3 and TRBJ2-5; a weak D match, TRBD2 (5 bases). The CDR3 runs 13 residues. The V end lost 5 bases, the J end lost 1 base, and 8 bases lay between the germline ends. The germline CDR1 and CDR2 sequences are MNHEY and SVGEGT.

V and J are TRBV5-1 and TRBJ1-2; no firm D call. The germline gives CDR1 SGHRS, CDR2 YFSETQ. CDR3 length: 12 amino acids. Trimming pared 0 bases from V and 8 bases from J, leaving 8 bases between. This CDR3 is CASSLASGGYTF. The CDR3, as DNA: TGCGCCAGCAGCTTGGCCAGTGGCGGCTACACCTTC.

This clone was observed a few times. This chain joins TRBV4-1 and TRBJ1-2; D might be TRBD1 (5 bases). Germline lookup yields CDR1 MGHRA and CDR2 YSYEKL. The CDR3 spans 16 residues. Trimming shortened V by 3 bases and J by 6 bases, and 20 bases separated the two germline ends. The DNA for the CDR3 is TGCGCCAGCAGCCACGTCGACAGACCTGCATGGAATGGCTACACCTTC. It yields the protein CASSHVDRPAWNGYTF.

The chain carries TRBV5-4 and TRBJ2-7, with 10 positions matching TRBD1. CDR1 is SGHNT and CDR2 is YYREEE in the germline V gene (reference sequence). V gave up 5 bases and J gave up 5 bases; unmatched junction bases: 10. The CDR3 contains 15 residues. The CDR3 DNA follows: TGTGCCAGCAGGCCCGACCGGGACAGGGGTCACGAGCAGTACTTC. It yields the protein CASRPDRDRGHEQYF.

The chain is built from TRBV21-1 and TRBJ1-2; the table's D call, TRBD1, has no DNA check behind it. TRBV21-1 is a pseudogene. The CDR3 sequence is 15 residues long. CDR3 nucleotides: TGTGCCAGCAGGGGACAGGCTCCATATAACTATGGCTACACCTTC. Translating gives CASRGQAPYNYGYTF.

J is TRBJ1-1 and V is TRBV12-5; D gene uncertain. V was trimmed by 0 bases and J by 7 bases, leaving 6 bases between them. Germline lookup yields CDR1 LGHNT and CDR2 FRNRAP. The CDR3 has 12 amino acids. CDR3 DNA: TGTGCTAGTGGTTTGGTACAGATTGAAGCTTTCTTT. Translation gives CASGLVQIEAFF.

The chain joins TRBV4-1 to TRBJ1-3, with a possible D match to TRBD1 (5 bases). V gave up 4 bases and J gave up 0 bases, with 10 bases separating them. CDR1 and CDR2 from the germline V gene are MGHRA and YSYEKL. This CDR3 region has 15 residues. For the CDR3, the DNA is TGCGCCAGCAGCCGAGGGAGGGGCTCTGGAAACACCATATATTTT. Residues: CASSRGRGSGNTIYF.

In this sample, this clone turned up many times. V gene TRBV3-1 (or the pseudogene TRBV3-2) combines with J gene TRBJ1-5; D remains ambiguous. Looked up from germline, CDR1 is LGHDT and CDR2 is YNNKEL (reference sequence). Trimming removed 8 bases at V and 3 bases at J, with 11 bases between. This CDR3 contains 13 residues. The CDR3 DNA is TGTGCCAGCGGAGGGCAAGACAATCAGCCCCAGCATTTT. Amino acid sequence: CASGGQDNQPQHF.

The chain uses TRBV9 and TRBJ1-4, with a possible D match to TRBD1 (6 bases). The ends were cut back, 3 bases at V and 2 bases at J, with 11 bases in the middle. This CDR3 region has 15 residues. Germline V gives CDR1 SGDLS, CDR2 YYNGEE. The CDR3 DNA reads TGTGCCAGCAGCGCCGAGGGGGGGACTAATGAAAAACTGTTTTTT. It codes for CASSAEGGTNEKLFF. The full variable domain, its missing parts supplied by reference TRBV9 and TRBJ1-4, is DSGVTQTPKHLITATGQRVTLRCSPRSGDLSVYWYQQSLDQGLQFLIQYYNGEERAKGNILERFSAQQFPDLHSELNLSSLELGDSALYFCASSAEGGTNEKLFFGSGTQLSVL.

The rearrangement links TRBV6-5 to TRBJ1-1, with no clear D. The CDR3 loop spans 15 amino acids. Germline V gives CDR1 MNHEY, CDR2 SVGAGI. V dropped 5 bases and J dropped 1 base, with 14 bases sitting between them. CDR3 in amino acids: CASSLEGTANTEAFF. In nucleotides, the CDR3 is TGTGCCAGCAGTCTTGAGGGTACAGCGAACACTGAAGCTTTCTTT.

The chain uses TRBV5-1 and TRBJ1-2; a weak D match, TRBD1 (6 bases). In germline, CDR1 is SGHRS, CDR2 YFSETQ. V gave up 3 bases and J gave up 7 bases, with 10 bases separating them. This CDR3 spans 12 amino acids. The CDR3 region is CASSSGEGGYTF. The CDR3, as DNA: TGCGCCAGCAGCTCAGGGGAGGGTGGCTACACCTTC.

The chain links TRBV27 to TRBJ1-2; TRBD1 aligns across 7 bases. The germline CDR1 and CDR2 sequences are MNHEY and SMNVEV (reference sequence). The junction had 9 bases not matched to a gene; V was cut back by 5 bases and J by 0 bases. The CDR3 extends over 16 amino acids. The CDR3 DNA reads TGTGCCAGCAGTATACGACAGGGACCTCCTAACTATGGCTACACCTTC. This translates into CASSIRQGPPNYGYTF.

J is TRBJ1-1 and V is TRBV6-2 or TRBV6-3; no clear D. This CDR3 has 14 amino acids. V was shortened by 5 bases and J by 4 bases, with 14 bases between the two germline ends. Germline assignment: CDR1 MNHEY and CDR2 SVGEGT. CDR3 region: CASSAREVGTEAFF. CDR3 DNA sequence: TGTGCCAGCAGTGCCCGGGAAGTGGGCACTGAAGCTTTCTTT.